The 15 T cell receptor beta chains presented below share a single source sample, sequenced in a study of prognosis after radiotherapy for stage I lung cancer. TCR beta CDR3 amplification from genomic DNA was performed by two-round multiplex PCR. First-round PCR, the initial amplification, used primers specific to each TRBV and TRBJ gene. TCRdb re-called the multiplex PCR reads through MiXCR, storing one row per CDR3 protein. Of some 27,000 distinct CDR3 sequences in the sample, around a third were seen once. Specimen: PBMCs, collected before or after stereotactic body radiation therapy (not recorded which). The receptor source for this set is a donor over 45 with non-small cell lung cancer.

This clonotype came up many times. V gene TRBV12-5 combines with J gene TRBJ2-5; tentatively, D is TRBD2 (5 bases). The CDR3 is made up of 14 amino acids. Germline-derived CDR1 and CDR2 are LGHNT and FRNRAP. The V and J ends lost 1 base and 3 bases respectively, with 9 bases between them. CDR3: CASGLDGEKETQYF. CDR3 DNA sequence: TGTGCTAGTGGTTTGGACGGGGAGAAAGAGACCCAGTACTTC.

As regards this clonotype: An end of the junction does not agree with germline; a read error may underlie this. The chain uses TRBV30 and TRBJ2-2; 7 bases fit TRBD2. The CDR3 is 14 amino acids. Germline V CDR1 and CDR2: GTSNPN, SVGIG (reference sequence). CDR3 sequence reads: CAWMAGVLTGELFF. CDR3 DNA sequence: TGTGCCTGGATGGCGGGGGTGTTAACCGGTGAGCTGTTTTTT.

This clonotype came up many times. In nucleotides, the CDR3 is TGCAGTGTGTTTTGGGCCGATACGCAGTATTTT. Translation: CSVFWADTQYF. The J gene is TRBJ2-3, the V gene TRBV20-1, with no clear D. V shed 7 bases and J shed 6 bases, with 11 bases lying between them. From germline, CDR1 is DFQATT and CDR2 SNEGSKA (reference sequence). The CDR3 runs 11 residues.

This clonotype was observed many times. The J gene is TRBJ1-4, the V gene TRBV20-1; D might be TRBD1 (6 bases). Germline V CDR1 and CDR2: DFQATT, SNEGSKA (reference sequence). The CDR3 contains 14 residues. The V and J ends lost 4 bases and 7 bases respectively, with 16 bases between them. The CDR3 here is CSAKSNRVGEKLFF. CDR3 in DNA: TGCAGTGCTAAATCGAACAGGGTTGGTGAAAAACTGTTTTTT.

By share, this clonotype ranks as medium-sized. The chain links TRBV28 to TRBJ1-5, with 8 bases matching TRBD1. There are 14 residues in the CDR3. The ends lost 5 bases at V and 8 bases at J; junction bases unmatched: 8. The germline CDR1 and CDR2 sequences are MDHEN and SYDVKM. CDR3 protein: CASSPRQGWEPQHF. The CDR3 coding sequence is TGTGCCAGCAGTCCTCGACAGGGGTGGGAGCCCCAGCATTTT.

This clonotype appeared a few times. The genes are TRBV7-2 and TRBJ2-1; 10 nucleotides line up with TRBD2. Per the germline V gene, CDR1 is SGHTA and CDR2 is FQGNSA. The CDR3 is made up of 15 amino acids. With V trimmed by 5 bases and J by 9 bases, 10 bases remained unmatched. This chain's CDR3 is CASSPSPSGSTEQFF. CDR3 DNA sequence: TGTGCCAGCAGCCCGAGCCCTAGCGGGAGTACTGAGCAGTTCTTC.

This clonotype came up a few times. The genes are TRBV6-1 and TRBJ2-7, with 10 bases aligning to TRBD2. This CDR3 is built from 16 residues. Germline V gene data show CDR1 as MNHNS and CDR2 as SASEGT. V gave up 5 bases and J gave up 1 base; unmatched junction bases: 8. The CDR3 sequence: CASSRSTSGISYEQYF. DNA for the CDR3: TGTGCCAGCAGTCGATCAACTAGCGGGATATCCTACGAGCAGTACTTC.

This clonotype has a handful of counts. It is likely a read error: a sequence one base away is far more abundant. This chain connects TRBV12-3 or TRBV12-4 to TRBJ2-5; TRBD2 matches 8 bases. V lost 6 bases, J lost 5 bases, and 17 bases stayed unmatched. The CDR3 totals 17 residues. DNA for the CDR3: TGTGCCAGCAGCCACTCGATGGTAGCGGGGTATTGGGAGACCCAGTACTTC. It codes for CASSHSMVAGYWETQYF.

This clonotype has more than one count but fewer than ten. A far larger clone is one nucleotide away, so this likely arose from a read error. This chain connects TRBV6-4 to TRBJ2-7, with a weak D call TRBD2 (5 bases). There are 12 residues in the CDR3. Germline V gene lookup returns CDR1 MRHNA and CDR2 SNTAGT. The CDR3 DNA is TGTGCCGGCAGTGAAGCCGGAGGCGAGCAGTACTTC. Protein product: CAGSEAGGEQYF.

This clonotype has a count of ten or more. The chain combines TRBV12-3 or TRBV12-4 with TRBJ1-1; D possibly corresponds to TRBD1 (6 bases). V lost 7 bases, J lost 0 bases, and 15 bases lay in between. The CDR3 has 15 residues. CDR3: CASKGSGAVNTEAFF. The CDR3 bases are TGTGCCAGCAAGGGATCGGGGGCGGTGAACACTGAAGCTTTCTTT.

This clonotype was observed many times. The rearrangement joins TRBV6-1 to TRBJ2-4, with TRBD1 as a possible D gene (6 bases). There are 16 residues in the CDR3. Trimming removed 6 bases from V and 6 bases from J, with 21 bases in between. In germline, CDR1 is MNHNS, CDR2 SASEGT. The CDR3 DNA is TGTGCCAGCAGCCGAGAACAGGCAGGGGTGAGAAACATTCAGTACTTC. It yields the protein CASSREQAGVRNIQYF.

This clonotype was recorded at least ten times. The rearrangement uses TRBV19 and TRBJ2-1; TRBD2 matches 9 bases. The germline CDR1 and CDR2 sequences are LNHDA and SQIVND (reference sequence). V shed 5 bases, J shed 6 bases, and the junction held 11 bases outside the gene matches. CDR3 length: 16 amino acids. Written as DNA, the CDR3 is TGTGCCAGTAGTCGCATTAGCGGGAGCGCCGGCAATGAGCAGTTCTTC. Translating it yields CASSRISGSAGNEQFF. The variable domain in full, with the rest retrieved from reference TRBV19 and TRBJ2-1, is DGGITQSPKYLFRKEGQNVTLSCEQNLNHDAMYWYRQDPGQGLRLIYYSQIVNDFQKGDIAEGYSVSREKKESFPLTVTSAQKNPTAFYLCASSRISGSAGNEQFFGPGTRLTVL.

This clonotype was counted many times. This chain joins TRBV7-8 and TRBJ2-2; the D gene is possibly TRBD1 (5 bases). Germline CDR1 SGHVS, CDR2 FQNEAQ. This CDR3 contains 15 residues. V lost 1 base and J lost 4, with 10 bases in between. The CDR3 DNA reads TGTGCCAGCAGCTTAGGATCTAGGGGCACCGGGGAGCTGTTTTTT. Its protein is CASSLGSRGTGELFF.

This clonotype was recorded at least ten times. V usage is TRBV29-1 and J usage is TRBJ2-1; 13 positions agree with TRBD2. Looked up from germline, CDR1 is SQVTM and CDR2 is ANQGSEA. Trimming removed 6 bases from V and 5 bases from J; junction bases left unmatched: 4. The CDR3 totals 14 residues. The CDR3 DNA is TGCAGCGTCCCACTAGCGGGGGGGAACAATGAGCAGTTCTTC. It yields the protein CSVPLAGGNNEQFF.

The rearrangement uses TRBV6-5 and TRBJ2-1; D is ambiguous. The V end was cut by 0 bases, the J end by 4 bases, with 16 bases between. The CDR3 covers 17 residues. Germline assignment: CDR1 MNHEY and CDR2 SVGAGI. For the CDR3, the DNA is TGTGCCAGCAGTTACTCTCCCACTATCGGATTATACAATGAGCAGTTCTTC. This translates into CASSYSPTIGLYNEQFF.